This entry lists 18 T cell receptor beta chains sequenced from one sample in a study of T cell changes during pregnancy in multiple sclerosis. The repertoire was sequenced with immunoSEQ multiplex PCR; TCRdb's copy has only in-frame clones and lacks some. Altogether roughly 42,000 clones are present, about 94% being singletons, with the ten largest covering 0.3% to 0.4%. The sequenced sample was CD4+ T cells from peripheral blood mononuclear cells, obtained after pregnancy. The receptors were gathered from a female donor with multiple sclerosis, enrolled in a pregnancy study.

This clone was observed a single time. V and J are TRBV6-5 and TRBJ2-1; a weak D match, TRBD2 (7 bases). This CDR3 is built from 16 residues. Germline loops: CDR1 MNHEY, CDR2 SVGAGI. Trimming removed 1 base from V and 8 bases from J, with 18 bases in between. The CDR3 sequence: CASSYWGGGADDEQFF. The CDR3 DNA is TGTGCCAGCAGTTACTGGGGTGGGGGGGCGGATGATGAGCAGTTCTTC.

The chain has TRBV6-1 and TRBJ1-6, with 7 bases that match TRBD1. Unmatched junction bases numbered 7, after V lost 3 bases and J lost 5 bases. Germline loops: CDR1 MNHNS, CDR2 SASEGT. CDR3 length equals 16 residues. CDR3 in amino acids: CASSDQGQTHNSPLHF. The DNA of the CDR3 is TGTGCCAGCAGTGACCAGGGACAGACACATAATTCACCCCTCCACTTT.

This sequence joins TRBV4-1 and TRBJ1-5; possibly TRBD1 for D (6 bases). The CDR3 length is 15 residues. V was pared by 0 bases and J by 6 bases, with 12 bases between. Germline-derived CDR1 and CDR2 are MGHRA and YSYEKL. The CDR3 DNA reads as TGCGCCAGCAGCCAAGATCGGGGGGGCGTTCAGCCCCAGCATTTT. This gives the protein CASSQDRGGVQPQHF.

The CDR3 here is CASSEGSGRGFQVYEQYF. For the CDR3, the DNA is TGTGCCAGCAGTGAAGGATCAGGTAGGGGGTTTCAGGTGTACGAGCAGTACTTC. This chain joins TRBV2 and TRBJ2-7, with D possibly matching TRBD1 (6 bases). The CDR3 length is 18 residues. V was pared by 1 base and J by 4 bases, with 23 bases between. Germline V gene sequence: CDR1 SNHLY, CDR2 FYNNEI.

V gene TRBV4-2 combines with J gene TRBJ1-4; 7 bases match TRBD1. The CDR3 totals 16 residues. Germline lookup yields CDR1 LGHNA and CDR2 YNFKEQ. V lost 0 bases, J lost 10 bases, and 11 bases stayed unmatched. The CDR3 sequence: CASSQDSGQAVSKLFF. As DNA, the CDR3 is TGTGCCAGCAGCCAAGACTCCGGACAGGCGGTTTCAAAACTGTTTTTT.

The V and J genes are TRBV19 and TRBJ2-1; 7 bases are a match to TRBD2. Germline CDR1 reads LNHDA; CDR2 reads SQIVND (reference sequence). CDR3 length equals 15 residues. V dropped 2 bases and J dropped 5; count of bases not matched to a gene: 6. The CDR3 region is CASSIRLADHNEQFF. The CDR3 DNA sequence: TGTGCCAGTAGTATACGGCTAGCGGACCACAATGAGCAGTTCTTC. Combining the CDR3 with reference TRBV19 and TRBJ2-1 gives the whole variable domain DGGITQSPKYLFRKEGQNVTLSCEQNLNHDAMYWYRQDPGQGLRLIYYSQIVNDFQKGDIAEGYSVSREKKESFPLTVTSAQKNPTAFYLCASSIRLADHNEQFFGPGTRLTVL.

The table lists this clone with a count of one. The J gene is TRBJ2-1, the V gene TRBV11-3, with TRBD1 matching over 8 bases. V was clipped by 6 bases and J by 6 bases; unmatched bases: 10. Germline CDR1 and CDR2: SGHNT and YENEEA. The CDR3 runs 15 residues. CDR3 in DNA: TGTGCCAGCAGTAAACAGGGGGAAAGTCTCAATGAGCAGTTCTTC. It yields the protein CASSKQGESLNEQFF. Using reference TRBV11-3 and TRBJ2-1 for the parts outside the CDR3, the full variable domain is EAGVVQSPRYKIIEKKQPVAFWCNPISGHNTLYWYLQNLGQGPELLIRYENEEAVDDSQLPKDRFSAERLKGVDSTLKIQPAELGDSAVYLCASSKQGESLNEQFFGPGTRLTVL.

This clone was found once. The CDR3 coding sequence is TGTGCCAGCAGCTCCCAAAGCGGGTGGGGATTGACTGAAGCTTTCTTT. The encoded protein is CASSSQSGWGLTEAFF. J is TRBJ1-1 and V is TRBV27; no clear D. Germline V gene data show CDR1 as MNHEY and CDR2 as SMNVEV (reference sequence). The CDR3 is 16 amino acids. Trimming left V 6 bases short and J 5 bases short, with 22 bases between.

The chain uses TRBV9 and TRBJ2-5; TRBD1 aligns across 10 bases. Germline assignment: CDR1 SGDLS and CDR2 YYNGEE. The CDR3 consists of 16 residues. J gave up 1 base and V 1 base, and 4 bases lay outside the gene matches. The DNA of the CDR3 is TGTGCCAGCAGCGTATGGACAGGGGGTCCCCAAGAGACCCAGTACTTC. Protein: CASSVWTGGPQETQYF.

This rearrangement joins TRBV7-2 to TRBJ1-1, with D possibly matching TRBD1 (6 bases). There are 14 residues in the CDR3. Looked up from germline, CDR1 is SGHTA and CDR2 is FQGNSA. Deletions cut 1 base from V and 5 bases from J, with 11 bases between. The CDR3 bases are TGTGCCAGCAGCTTAGGGTATAGGGGGACTGAAGCTTTCTTT. Amino acids: CASSLGYRGTEAFF.

The chain carries TRBV6-1 and TRBJ1-3; D gene uncertain. This CDR3 region has 15 residues. Germline CDR1 is MNHNS and CDR2 is SASEGT. Deletions cut 2 bases from V and 0 bases from J, with 8 bases between. The CDR3 coding sequence is TGTGCCAGCAGTGAAATAAATTCCTCTGGAAACACCATATATTTT. This sequence encodes CASSEINSSGNTIYF.

In its sample, this clone was seen once. This chain connects TRBV11-1 to TRBJ2-7; 7 bases match TRBD2. Germline loops: CDR1 SGHAT, CDR2 FQDESV (reference sequence). This CDR3 is built from 14 residues. With 5 bases clipped from V and 5 bases from J, the junction kept 9 bases outside the gene matches. The CDR3 sequence is CASSSQRLAHEQYF. CDR3 nucleotides: TGTGCCAGCAGCAGCCAACGACTAGCCCACGAGCAGTACTTC.

The V and J genes are TRBV29-1 and TRBJ2-2; D may be TRBD1 (5 bases). Between the trimmed V and J ends, which lost 3 bases and 0 bases, there was a span of 11 bases. The germline CDR1 and CDR2 sequences are SQVTM and ANQGSEA. There are 15 residues in the CDR3. The CDR3 nucleotides read TGCAGCGTTGATGACAGACCCGCGAACACCGGGGAGCTGTTTTTT. Its protein is CSVDDRPANTGELFF.

V usage is TRBV12-5 and J usage is TRBJ1-6; 8 nucleotides align to TRBD1. The ends lost 0 bases at V and 5 bases at J; junction bases unmatched: 6. The CDR3 totals 17 residues. The V gene's germline CDR1 is LGHNT and CDR2 FRNRAP. Here the CDR3 reads CASGLVPRTGNNSPLHF. CDR3 DNA: TGTGCTAGTGGTTTGGTACCTCGGACAGGGAATAATTCACCCCTCCACTTT.

This clone was recorded once. This chain links TRBV5-4 with TRBJ2-1, with TRBD2 identical over 7 bases. CDR1 and CDR2 from the germline V gene are SGHNT and YYREEE (reference sequence). This CDR3 is built from 16 residues. The junction had 8 bases not matched to a gene; V was cut back by 4 bases and J by 1 base. The CDR3 coding sequence is TGTGCCAGCAGCCCTAGCAGCGGGGCGTCCTACAATGAGCAGTTCTTC. As protein: CASSPSSGASYNEQFF.

The chain combines TRBV10-3 with TRBJ2-1; TRBD1 is a possible D gene (6 bases). V dropped 8 bases and J dropped 8 bases, with 19 bases sitting between them. CDR1 and CDR2 from the germline V gene are ENHRY and SYGVKD. The CDR3 consists of 14 residues. In DNA form, the CDR3 reads TGTGCCATCTCGGGACATTCCGTCGGGGATGAGCAGTTCTTC. This encodes CAISGHSVGDEQFF.

The chain has TRBV7-3 and TRBJ2-5; 9 bases are shared with TRBD2. After removal of 5 bases from V and 5 bases from J, the junction contained 12 bases not matched to a gene. Germline-derived CDR1 and CDR2 are SGHTA and FQGTGA. The CDR3 has 16 amino acids. Written as DNA, the CDR3 is TGTGCCAGCAGCCCCTGGGGCGGGGGGGGAGTGGAGACCCAGTACTTC. Protein: CASSPWGGGGVETQYF.

V and J are TRBV7-8 and TRBJ2-1, with TRBD2 identical over 8 bases. Trimming cost V 2 bases and J 4 bases; bases outside gene matches: 16. The CDR3 length is 19 residues. The germline V gene encodes CDR1 SGHVS and CDR2 FQNEAQ. CDR3 coding DNA: TGTGCCAGCAGCTTAAGCGGGGGTGTCGTCGGGGGCCAGTACAATGAGCAGTTCTTC. It translates to CASSLSGGVVGGQYNEQFF.